Listed below are T cell receptor beta chains from one sample, sequenced in a study of patients and donors after allogeneic stem cell transplantation. TCRdb re-derived calls from the RT-PCR reads in MiXCR, one entry per CDR3 protein. The sample contains some 960,000 distinct CDR3 sequences, over 15% of which appear only once. The specimen was blood, either unsorted or a sorted T cell fraction (not recorded which). The receptors derive from a human donor who was either an allogeneic HSCT recipient or a stem cell or donor lymphocyte infusion donor (not recorded which). It is not recorded whose cells these are; they may come from a transplant donor. Each CDR3 is given with its conserved first and last residue. Each record gives: CDR3 DNA, CDR3 protein, D gene, clone size, V gene, J gene, CDR3 length. D genes are given only for firm matches. Size tells how often a clone was seen (once, few, many) or the class of an expanded clone, and some rows leave it out.

CDR3 DNA: TGTGCCAGCAGCTTAGCGGGCCCCAGCCCAGATACGCAGTATTTT
CDR3 protein: CASSLAGPSPDTQYF
D gene: NA
clone size: few
V gene: TRBV7-2
J gene: TRBJ2-3
CDR3 length: 15

CDR3 DNA: TGCAGTGCTAGCCCCCGGCGGCCCCGGGGGAATGAGCAGTTCTTC
CDR3 protein: CSASPRRPRGNEQFF
D gene: NA
clone size: few
V gene: TRBV20-1
J gene: TRBJ2-1
CDR3 length: 15

CDR3 DNA: TGTGCCAGCAGTGGGGGCTCCGCTTGGTTCGAGCAGTACTTC
CDR3 protein: CASSGGSAWFEQYF
D gene: NA
clone size: many
V gene: TRBV25-1
J gene: TRBJ2-7
CDR3 length: 14

CDR3 DNA: TGTGCCAGCAGCTTAGAATGGGACGGGATCTACGAGCAGTACTTC
CDR3 protein: CASSLEWDGIYEQYF
D gene: NA
clone size: NA
V gene: TRBV7-8
J gene: TRBJ2-7
CDR3 length: 15

CDR3 DNA: TGTGCCAGCTCCAGGGTCCGCTACGAGCAGTACTTC
CDR3 protein: CASSRVRYEQYF
D gene: NA
clone size: NA
V gene: TRBV12-3/TRBV12-4
J gene: TRBJ2-7
CDR3 length: 12

CDR3 DNA: TGTGCCAGCAGCTCACCCCCCGGAGGGGTAGGGGATGAGCAGTTCTTC
CDR3 protein: CASSSPPGGVGDEQFF
D gene: NA
clone size: few
V gene: TRBV7-8
J gene: TRBJ2-1
CDR3 length: 16

CDR3 DNA: TGCGCCAGCAGCCAAGATTCCCAGGGAAACTATGGCTACACCTTC
CDR3 protein: CASSQDSQGNYGYTF
D gene: NA
clone size: few
V gene: TRBV4-3
J gene: TRBJ1-2
CDR3 length: 15

CDR3 DNA: TGCGCCAGCAGCCCCCCAGGGTCCTATGGCTACACCTTC
CDR3 protein: CASSPPGSYGYTF
D gene: NA
clone size: many
V gene: TRBV5-1
J gene: TRBJ1-2
CDR3 length: 13

CDR3 DNA: TGCAGCGTTGGCCGACGGGAGGCCGGGGAGCTGTTTTTT
CDR3 protein: CSVGRREAGELFF
D gene: TRBD2
clone size: NA
V gene: TRBV29-1
J gene: TRBJ2-2
CDR3 length: 13

CDR3 DNA: TGTGCCAGCAGTCACTCGGCGGGACAGGTGCACGCGAACACCGGGGAGCTGTTTTTT
CDR3 protein: CASSHSAGQVHANTGELFF
D gene: TRBD1
clone size: few
V gene: TRBV11-1
J gene: TRBJ2-2
CDR3 length: 19

CDR3 DNA: TGTGCCATCTCTCGTATGCCACAATTCTACGAGCAGTACTTC
CDR3 protein: CAISRMPQFYEQYF
D gene: NA
clone size: NA
V gene: TRBV10-3
J gene: TRBJ2-7
CDR3 length: 14

CDR3 DNA: TGTGCCAGCAGTCTGACTAGCCCAACCTACGAGCAGTACTTC
CDR3 protein: CASSLTSPTYEQYF
D gene: TRBD2
clone size: NA
V gene: TRBV6-2/TRBV6-3
J gene: TRBJ2-7
CDR3 length: 14

CDR3 DNA: TGCAGTGCTAGAGGCGAAGGGTTGAGAGTCTACGAGCAGTACTTC
CDR3 protein: CSARGEGLRVYEQYF
D gene: NA
clone size: NA
V gene: TRBV20-1
J gene: TRBJ2-7
CDR3 length: 15

CDR3 DNA: TGTGCCAGCAGCGTAGGACTAGCGGGGGGGCGACTCTACAATGAGCAGTTCTTC
CDR3 protein: CASSVGLAGGRLYNEQFF
D gene: TRBD2
clone size: few
V gene: TRBV9
J gene: TRBJ2-1
CDR3 length: 18

CDR3 DNA: TGCAGTGCTAGACGTTCCGGGAGGGGGAACACCGGGGAGCTGTTTTTT
CDR3 protein: CSARRSGRGNTGELFF
D gene: TRBD2
clone size: few
V gene: TRBV20-1
J gene: TRBJ2-2
CDR3 length: 16

CDR3 DNA: TGTGCCATCAGTGAGGAACAGGGTGCGGCAGGGGCCCAGTACTTC
CDR3 protein: CAISEEQGAAGAQYF
D gene: NA
clone size: few
V gene: TRBV10-3
J gene: TRBJ2-5
CDR3 length: 15

CDR3 DNA: TGTGCCAGTAGTATCCGAACAGCCAATCAGCCCCAGCATTTT
CDR3 protein: CASSIRTANQPQHF
D gene: NA
clone size: NA
V gene: TRBV19
J gene: TRBJ1-5
CDR3 length: 14

CDR3 DNA: TGTGCCAGTGGGGAGGCCCCCGGGGCGTACGAGCAGTACTTC
CDR3 protein: CASGEAPGAYEQYF
D gene: NA
clone size: few
V gene: TRBV19
J gene: TRBJ2-7
CDR3 length: 14

CDR3 DNA: TGTGCCACCAGTGATCCAGGGACTAGCGGGATGGGTGAGCAGTTCTTC
CDR3 protein: CATSDPGTSGMGEQFF
D gene: TRBD2
clone size: NA
V gene: TRBV24-1
J gene: TRBJ2-1
CDR3 length: 16

CDR3 DNA: TGTGCCAGCAGTTCCTCAACAGGGGAGGGTTTCGGTGGCTACACCTTC
CDR3 protein: CASSSSTGEGFGGYTF
D gene: TRBD1
clone size: few
V gene: TRBV6-5
J gene: TRBJ1-2
CDR3 length: 16

CDR3 DNA: TGTGCCAGCAGTCCCGGGACAGGGGACCGCCAAACGAACACCGGGGAGCTGTTTTTT
CDR3 protein: CASSPGTGDRQTNTGELFF
D gene: TRBD1
clone size: NA
V gene: TRBV6-1
J gene: TRBJ2-2
CDR3 length: 19

CDR3 DNA: TGTGCCAGCAGCTCAACCGTAGGAAACACCGGGGAGCTGTTTTTT
CDR3 protein: CASSSTVGNTGELFF
D gene: NA
clone size: NA
V gene: TRBV7-3
J gene: TRBJ2-2
CDR3 length: 15

CDR3 DNA: TGCAGTGCTAGTCCTCTGACGAAGCCCACCGGGGAGCTGTTTTTT
CDR3 protein: CSASPLTKPTGELFF
D gene: NA
clone size: few
V gene: TRBV20-1
J gene: TRBJ2-2
CDR3 length: 15

CDR3 DNA: TGTGCCATCACTGGACAGGGTCCGAACACCGGGGAGCTGTTTTTT
CDR3 protein: CAITGQGPNTGELFF
D gene: TRBD1
clone size: NA
V gene: TRBV10-3
J gene: TRBJ2-2
CDR3 length: 15

CDR3 DNA: TGTGCCAGCAGTTTGGAGGGGGCATATTCACCCCTCCACTTT
CDR3 protein: CASSLEGAYSPLHF
D gene: TRBD1
clone size: few
V gene: TRBV12-3/TRBV12-4
J gene: TRBJ1-6
CDR3 length: 14

CDR3 DNA: TGCGCCAGCAGCGAGGACCCGATTTACGAGCAGTACTTC
CDR3 protein: CASSEDPIYEQYF
D gene: NA
clone size: many
V gene: TRBV5-1
J gene: TRBJ2-7
CDR3 length: 13

CDR3 DNA: TGTGCCACCAGTGATTTTGGAGGGAGGGGCTCCACGCAGTATTTT
CDR3 protein: CATSDFGGRGSTQYF
D gene: TRBD2
clone size: NA
V gene: TRBV24-1
J gene: TRBJ2-3
CDR3 length: 15

CDR3 DNA: TGTGCCAGCAGCCACCAAGGACAGCAAGAGACCCAGTACTTC
CDR3 protein: CASSHQGQQETQYF
D gene: NA
clone size: few
V gene: TRBV4-2
J gene: TRBJ2-5
CDR3 length: 14

CDR3 DNA: TGTGCCAGCAGTTTTCTCGGGCTTATACCCTACGAGCAGTACTTC
CDR3 protein: CASSFLGLIPYEQYF
D gene: NA
clone size: few
V gene: TRBV28
J gene: TRBJ2-7
CDR3 length: 15

CDR3 DNA: TGCAGCTCTTCGACAGGCCCGTGGTCAGAAGCTTTCTTT
CDR3 protein: CSSSTGPWSEAFF
D gene: NA
clone size: NA
V gene: TRBV29-1
J gene: TRBJ1-1
CDR3 length: 13

CDR3 DNA: TGTGCCTGGAGTGTACTCCGGGACAGGGCACGAAGCTATGGCTACACCTTC
CDR3 protein: CAWSVLRDRARSYGYTF
D gene: TRBD1
clone size: NA
V gene: TRBV30
J gene: TRBJ1-2
CDR3 length: 17

CDR3 DNA: TGTGCCAGCAAGGACAAAACCTCCTATAATTCACCCCTCCACTTT
CDR3 protein: CASKDKTSYNSPLHF
D gene: NA
clone size: few
V gene: TRBV2
J gene: TRBJ1-6
CDR3 length: 15

CDR3 DNA: TGCAGCGTTGACCCAGACTACAATGAGCAGTTCTTC
CDR3 protein: CSVDPDYNEQFF
D gene: NA
clone size: NA
V gene: TRBV29-1
J gene: TRBJ2-1
CDR3 length: 12

CDR3 DNA: TGTGCCATCAGGTCCATGGGGGGCAATGAGCAGTTCTTC
CDR3 protein: CAIRSMGGNEQFF
D gene: NA
clone size: NA
V gene: TRBV10-3
J gene: TRBJ2-1
CDR3 length: 13

CDR3 DNA: TGTGCCAGCAGCCCAGACACGGGTCGGAATGAGCAGTTCTTC
CDR3 protein: CASSPDTGRNEQFF
D gene: NA
clone size: NA
V gene: TRBV7-2
J gene: TRBJ2-1
CDR3 length: 14

CDR3 DNA: TGTGCCAGCAGCCAAGATCGGAGCAGGGCTAATTCACCCCTCCACTTT
CDR3 protein: CASSQDRSRANSPLHF
D gene: NA
clone size: few
V gene: TRBV4-2
J gene: TRBJ1-6
CDR3 length: 16

CDR3 DNA: TGTGCCAGCAGTGACCCCTCCGGGACAGGGGGCAGGTATGAGCAGTTCTTC
CDR3 protein: CASSDPSGTGGRYEQFF
D gene: TRBD1
clone size: NA
V gene: TRBV6-1
J gene: TRBJ2-1
CDR3 length: 17

CDR3 DNA: TGTGCCAGCAGCAAAGGTGGAGTGGAGGGCACCTACGAGCAGTACTTC
CDR3 protein: CASSKGGVEGTYEQYF
D gene: NA
clone size: NA
V gene: TRBV21-1
J gene: TRBJ2-7
CDR3 length: 16

CDR3 DNA: TGTGCCAGCAGCCTTAATAACGAGCAGTACTTC
CDR3 protein: CASSLNNEQYF
D gene: NA
clone size: many
V gene: TRBV7-9
J gene: TRBJ2-7
CDR3 length: 11

CDR3 DNA: TGCAGTGCTAGACTGGTCAATGAGCAGTTCTTC
CDR3 protein: CSARLVNEQFF
D gene: NA
clone size: many
V gene: TRBV20-1
J gene: TRBJ2-1
CDR3 length: 11

CDR3 DNA: TGTGCCAGCAGATCAAGAGGGGCCTCCTACGAGCAGTACTTC
CDR3 protein: CASRSRGASYEQYF
D gene: NA
clone size: NA
V gene: TRBV13
J gene: TRBJ2-7
CDR3 length: 14

CDR3 DNA: TGCAGTGCTAGAGATTGGAGGGGGCTGCTCCTGGAAGGCAATCAGCCCCAGCATTTT
CDR3 protein: CSARDWRGLLLEGNQPQHF
D gene: TRBD1
clone size: few
V gene: TRBV20-1
J gene: TRBJ1-5
CDR3 length: 19

CDR3 DNA: TGCAGTGCCCCCAGGACTAGCTACGAGCAGTACTTC
CDR3 protein: CSAPRTSYEQYF
D gene: TRBD2
clone size: NA
V gene: TRBV20-1
J gene: TRBJ2-7
CDR3 length: 12

CDR3 DNA: TGTGCCAGCATTAGGGGGGATAACACTGAAGCTTTCTTT
CDR3 protein: CASIRGDNTEAFF
D gene: NA
clone size: few
V gene: TRBV5-5
J gene: TRBJ1-1
CDR3 length: 13

CDR3 DNA: TGCAGCGTTGAAATAAAAACGGTCAGGGGCCCCGGGACCGGGGAGCTGTTTTTT
CDR3 protein: CSVEIKTVRGPGTGELFF
D gene: NA
clone size: few
V gene: TRBV29-1
J gene: TRBJ2-2
CDR3 length: 18

CDR3 DNA: TGTGCCAGCAGTCCAGGGGCCTCCTATGGCTACACCTTC
CDR3 protein: CASSPGASYGYTF
D gene: NA
clone size: many
V gene: TRBV12-3/TRBV12-4
J gene: TRBJ1-2
CDR3 length: 13

CDR3 DNA: TGTGCCAGTAGTATCGAGGCGGGGGGTATGTATGAGCAGTTCTTC
CDR3 protein: CASSIEAGGMYEQFF
D gene: TRBD2
clone size: NA
V gene: TRBV19
J gene: TRBJ2-1
CDR3 length: 15

CDR3 DNA: TGTGCCAGCAGGCCGGGACTAGCAGACTACAATGAGCAGTTCTTC
CDR3 protein: CASRPGLADYNEQFF
D gene: TRBD2
clone size: NA
V gene: TRBV2
J gene: TRBJ2-1
CDR3 length: 15

CDR3 DNA: TGTGCCAGCAGCTTTGACAGGGGGAAGGAGCAGCCCCAGCATTTT
CDR3 protein: CASSFDRGKEQPQHF
D gene: TRBD1
clone size: few
V gene: TRBV7-2
J gene: TRBJ1-5
CDR3 length: 15